This T cell receptor (beta chain) is drawn from a study of radiation and T cells in renal cell carcinoma. Across the whole study: Nephrectomy followed 15 Gy stereotactic body radiation by 4 weeks.

This sample's time point: blood 2 weeks post-SBRT. Treatment described: 15 Gy SBRT to primary tumor, nephrectomy 4 weeks later. This renal cell carcinoma was of the clear cell type. Study results and limitations: Top tumor clonotypes rose in blood 2 weeks post-radiation, then contracted. Pretreatment tumor biopsies were lacking, so baseline clonotypes are unknown.

The repertoire was sequenced with immunoSEQ multiplex PCR; TCRdb's copy has only in-frame clones and lacks some. The sample lists 45,000 to 55,000 clones; 80% were seen once. Of note for this clone: The antigen is unknown.

This clonotype was obtained from a woman in her 70s with renal cell carcinoma. This specimen consisted of blood, obtained from a patient whose treatment included radiotherapy and nephrectomy.

The CDR3 DNA is TGTGCCAGCAGCCAAGAGGGCTGGTATGGCTACACCTTC. Protein product: CASSQEGWYGYTF. This chain connects TRBV4-2 to TRBJ1-2; D not certain. Trimming left V 0 bases short and J 5 bases short, with 7 bases between. The germline gives CDR1 LGHNA, CDR2 YNFKEQ. This CDR3 contains 13 residues.